The entry below gives a single T cell receptor (beta chain) sequence along with its context. Which antigen it targets is not known. Per-base qualities were not stored, and no clone one base away is much larger. This sample is part of a study of T cell changes during pregnancy in multiple sclerosis (dated by TCRdb to about 2019). As for the study more broadly: In women with multiple sclerosis, the researchers looked at how the T cell repertoire shifted as pregnancy progressed.

The CDR3 runs 12 residues from the cysteine to the phenylalanine. Kept here is only the CDR3 DNA, which spans 36 bases and is read in frame from base 1. From the germline V gene, CDR1 is SGHVS and CDR2 is FQNEAQ. V sheds 7 bases and J sheds 0 bases, leaving 6 bases between their ends. Library preparation used the immunoSEQ multiplex PCR assay. Sourced from immuneACCESS, this table was stored by TCRdb with only in-frame sequences that have V and J called. A share of the clones is absent; for the studies checked, an unresolved V gene accounts for under half, and the remainder has no known explanation. This sample has approximately 48,000 clones in its table, and about 88% of those were observed once. In total, the top ten clones hold approximately 3% of the sample.

The source was CD8+ T cells from peripheral blood mononuclear cells, collected before pregnancy. The source is a female donor with multiple sclerosis, enrolled in a pregnancy study. This chain joins TRBV7-8 to TRBJ1-1, with the D gene not confidently named. DNA sequence: TGTGCCAGCACCTCAGTGAACACTGAAGCTTTCTTT. Its translation reads: CASTSVNTEAFF.